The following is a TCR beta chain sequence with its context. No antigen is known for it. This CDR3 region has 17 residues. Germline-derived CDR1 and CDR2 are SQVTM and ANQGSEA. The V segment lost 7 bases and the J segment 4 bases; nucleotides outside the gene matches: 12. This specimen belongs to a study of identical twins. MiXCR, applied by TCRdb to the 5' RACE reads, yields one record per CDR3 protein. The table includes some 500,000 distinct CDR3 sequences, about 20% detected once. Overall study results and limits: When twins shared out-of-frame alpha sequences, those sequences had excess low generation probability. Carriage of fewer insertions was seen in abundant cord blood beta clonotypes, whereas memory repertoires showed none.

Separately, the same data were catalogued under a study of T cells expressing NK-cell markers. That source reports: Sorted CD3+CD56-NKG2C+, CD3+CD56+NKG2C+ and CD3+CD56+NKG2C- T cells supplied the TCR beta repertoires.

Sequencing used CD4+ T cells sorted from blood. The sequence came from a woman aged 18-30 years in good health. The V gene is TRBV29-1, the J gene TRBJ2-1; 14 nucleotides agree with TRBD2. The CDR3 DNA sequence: TGCAGCGCCCGGCGGGGACTAGCGGGAGCAAATTACAATGAGCAGTTCTTC. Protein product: CSARRGLAGANYNEQFF.